Listed here are 15 T cell receptor beta chains from one sample, sequenced in a study of CD8+CD57+ T cells in acquired aplastic anemia. Genomic DNA provided the template from which TCR beta VDJ and CDR3 profiles were obtained. TCRdb re-analysed the reads in MiXCR, keeping a single row per CDR3 protein. The data show some 140,000 distinct CDR3 sequences, about 54% seen once. An expansion of CD8+CD57+ cells by flow cytometry had been shown in patients chosen for sequencing. Sample: sorted CD4+, CD8+, or CD8+CD57+ T cells (not recorded which) from PBMCs. Receptor source: a human donor with aplastic anemia.

The gene calls are TRBV9 and TRBJ1-1; weak D call: TRBD1 (6 bases). Germline CDR1 SGDLS, CDR2 YYNGEE. V dropped 4 bases and J dropped 1 base, with 14 bases sitting between them. This CDR3 region has 15 residues. CDR3 sequence: CASSYSGQPNTEAFF. The CDR3 DNA reads as TGTGCCAGCAGCTACAGCGGACAGCCGAACACTGAAGCTTTCTTT.

The V gene is TRBV2, the J gene TRBJ2-7, with D possibly matching TRBD2 (6 bases). The CDR3 extends over 14 amino acids. Germline CDR1 SNHLY, CDR2 FYNNEI. V lost 2 bases, J lost 7 bases, and 15 bases lay in between. CDR3 coding DNA: TGTGCCAGCAGTGAACAGGCGGGGACGGGGGAGCAGTACTTC. This sequence encodes CASSEQAGTGEQYF. Together with reference TRBV2 and TRBJ2-7, the CDR3 gives the full variable domain: EPEVTQTPSHQVTQMGQEVILRCVPISNHLYFYWYRQILGQKVEFLVSFYNNEISEKSEIFDDQFSVERPDGSNFTLKIRSTKLEDSAMYFCASSEQAGTGEQYFGPGTRLTVT.

This clonotype was counted between two and nine times. The rearrangement links TRBV10-3 to TRBJ1-2; 9 bases fit TRBD1. Germline V CDR1 and CDR2: ENHRY, SYGVKD. CDR3 length: 16 amino acids. V shed 1 base, J shed 5 bases, and the junction held 8 bases outside the gene matches. CDR3 region: CAISEWSRDRVYGYTF. CDR3 DNA sequence: TGTGCCATCAGTGAGTGGAGCCGGGACAGGGTTTATGGCTACACCTTC.

This clonotype was observed many times. The chain joins TRBV4-2 to TRBJ2-7; D not certain. Trimming took 0 bases from V and 2 from J, leaving 11 bases between them. The CDR3 length is 15 residues. The V gene's germline CDR1 is LGHNA and CDR2 YNFKEQ. The CDR3 here is CASSQDSTATYEQYF. Here the CDR3 DNA reads TGTGCCAGCAGCCAAGATAGCACAGCTACCTACGAGCAGTACTTC.

This clonotype was seen once. The chain carries TRBV6-1 and TRBJ1-1; 9 positions agree with TRBD1. In germline, CDR1 is MNHNS, CDR2 SASEGT. The V segment lost 4 bases and the J segment 1 base; nucleotides outside the gene matches: 7. The CDR3 extends over 16 amino acids. The CDR3: CASSVRQDRGNTEAFF. The DNA of the CDR3 is TGTGCCAGCAGTGTAAGACAGGACAGGGGGAACACTGAAGCTTTCTTT.

The V gene is TRBV19, the J gene TRBJ1-2, with D maybe TRBD1 (5 bases). The CDR3 is 14 residues long. Trimming stripped 4 bases from V and 4 bases from J, with 13 bases between. Germline V CDR1 and CDR2: LNHDA, SQIVND (reference sequence). The CDR3 protein is CASSTPGRSYGYTF. In DNA form, the CDR3 reads TGTGCCAGTAGTACACCGGGACGGAGCTATGGCTACACCTTC.

This clonotype came up a few times. J is TRBJ1-2 and V is TRBV4-3; D gene ambiguous. The CDR3 consists of 14 residues. The germline gives CDR1 LGHNA, CDR2 YSLEER. V shed 4 bases and J shed 4 bases, with 13 bases lying between them. In DNA form, the CDR3 reads TGCGCCAGCAGCCCCTCGGTGGCAGTCTATGGCTACACCTTC. Its translation: CASSPSVAVYGYTF.

This clonotype was counted many times. The V and J genes are TRBV6-1 and TRBJ2-6; either TRBD1 or TRBD2 may fit D (5 bases each). This CDR3 region has 15 residues. Germline CDR1 and CDR2: MNHNS and SASEGT. V lost 4 bases and J 0 bases, leaving 7 bases between the germline ends. In DNA, the CDR3 is TGTGCCAGCAGTGGGGGGAACTCTGGGGCCAACGTCCTGACTTTC. Protein: CASSGGNSGANVLTF.

On this clonotype: The final CDR3 position lacks the conserved phenylalanine or tryptophan, pointing to a likely read error. CDR3 bases: TGCAGTGCAAAGCGGGGGGGAGATACGCAGTATTCT. As protein: CSAKRGGDTQYS. J is TRBJ2-3 and V is TRBV20-1, with 10 bases fitting TRBD2. This CDR3 contains 12 residues. Trimming cost V 6 bases and J 5 bases; bases outside gene matches: 2. Germline V gene data show CDR1 as DFQATT and CDR2 as SNEGSKA (reference sequence).

Concerning this clonotype: At one end, the junction sequence differs from germline, possibly due to a read error. The chain is built from TRBV7-4 and TRBJ2-5; D ambiguous. Per germline, CDR1 SGHVT and CDR2 SQSDAQ. The CDR3 is made up of 13 amino acids. In DNA, the CDR3 is TGCTCCAGCAGCCAAGGTCCCTTTGAGACCCAGTACTTC. This encodes CSSSQGPFETQYF. Based on the CDR3 plus reference TRBV7-4 and TRBJ2-5, the full variable domain is GAGVSQSPRYKVAKRGRDVALRCDSISGHVTLYWYRQTLGQGSEVLTYSQSDAQRDKSGRPSGRFSAERPERSVSTLKIQRTEQGDSAVYLCSSSQGPFETQYFGPGTRLLVL.

This clonotype was found many times. The CDR3: CASSLARTDKNIQYF. CDR3 nucleotides: TGTGCCAGCAGCTTAGCAAGGACGGACAAAAACATTCAGTACTTC. The chain couples TRBV7-8 to TRBJ2-4; D is ambiguous. In germline, CDR1 is SGHVS, CDR2 FQNEAQ. This CDR3 has 15 residues. V was clipped by 0 bases and J by 3 bases, with 9 bases between them.

The V and J genes are TRBV10-3 and TRBJ1-2, with 8 bases aligning to TRBD1. The CDR3 is 14 residues long. Germline CDR1 reads ENHRY; CDR2 reads SYGVKD. Trimming at V came to 3 bases and at J to 5 bases, leaving 5 bases not matched to a gene. This chain's CDR3 is CAISDLDRVYGYTF. The DNA of the CDR3 is TGTGCCATCAGTGACCTGGACAGGGTTTATGGCTACACCTTC.

This rearrangement joins TRBV15 to TRBJ2-7; D remains unclear. V lost 6 bases to trimming and J lost 3 bases, with 18 bases between them. Germline assignment: CDR1 LNHNV and CDR2 YYDKDF (reference sequence). CDR3 length equals 15 residues. The CDR3 loop is CATSPKLSSGYEQYF. The CDR3 DNA sequence: TGTGCCACCAGTCCGAAGCTCTCCAGTGGCTACGAGCAGTACTTC.

This sequence joins TRBV20-1 and TRBJ1-5; possible D gene TRBD1, 5 bases. V shed 5 bases and J shed 2 bases, with 10 bases lying between them. Germline V gene sequence: CDR1 DFQATT, CDR2 SNEGSKA (reference sequence). The CDR3 runs to 13 residues. The CDR3 sequence is CSAPQGGNQPQHF. The CDR3, as DNA: TGCAGTGCTCCTCAGGGTGGCAATCAGCCCCAGCATTTT.

The chain couples TRBV3-1 to TRBJ2-7, with TRBD2 matching 8 bases. Germline assignment: CDR1 LGHDT and CDR2 YNNKEL (reference sequence). With 1 base clipped from V and 3 bases from J, the junction kept 8 bases outside the gene matches. The CDR3 extends over 16 amino acids. For the CDR3, the DNA is TGTGCCAGCAGCCAAGGCGGGGGGTCGGGCTACTACGAGCAGTACTTC. Protein sequence: CASSQGGGSGYYEQYF.